This TCR beta chain is drawn from a study of PD-1 blockade in classical Hodgkin lymphoma. On the study more broadly: Patients got intravenous nivolumab 3 mg/kg every 2 weeks. Whole-study findings and limits: CD4+ TCR diversity climbed significantly by C4D1, unlike CD8+ TCR diversity. Complete responders showed a baseline diversity that resembled the diversity of newly diagnosed patients.

Trimming removed 6 bases from V and 2 bases from J, with 8 bases in between. In germline, CDR1 is SGHRS, CDR2 YFSETQ. This CDR3 has 13 residues. With regard to this clone: Its cognate antigen is unknown.

Every patient had relapsed following autologous stem cell transplantation, and cohorts differed in brentuximab vedotin exposure. The best responses consisted of complete response, partial response or progressive disease. Sequencing used immunoSEQ multiplex PCR; TCRdb keeps in-frame clones, though not all of them. This sample yields over 15,000 clones, of which roughly 90% are seen a single time; around 12% belongs to the top ten. The starting material was peripheral blood mononuclear cells (PBMCs), obtained before the second cycle of nivolumab. The sequence came from a human donor with classical Hodgkin lymphoma. The chain carries TRBV5-1 and TRBJ2-2; unclear D gene. Written as DNA, the CDR3 is TGCGCCAGCAAGTCAGCTAACACCGGGGAGCTGTTTTTT. Encoded protein: CASKSANTGELFF.